These T cell receptor beta chains were read from a single sample in a study of beta chain features in type 1 diabetes. TCRdb keeps only in-frame clones here, not all; method: immunoSEQ multiplex PCR. The sample lists about 140,000 clones, roughly 9.7% occurring once. Sequenced: central memory CD4+ T cells from blood. The receptors originated from a woman between 40 and 50 years old in good health. The CDR3 runs from the conserved cysteine through the conserved F or W. A D gene is named only where the DNA matches it firmly. Clone size is not always given. Where it is, it says once, few, many or a class for expanded clones.

cdr3_aa cdr3_nt clone_size j_call v_call d_call
CASGSLAGEQFF TGTGCTAGTGGTTCGCTGGCGGGTGAGCAGTTCTTC . TRBJ2-1 TRBV12-5 .
CASSLASSGGPYEQYF TGTGCCAGCAGCTTAGCGTCGAGCGGGGGGCCCTACGAGCAGTACTTC few TRBJ2-7 TRBV7-2 TRBD2
CASSLQGGGDTEAFF TGCGCCAGCAGCTTACAGGGGGGCGGGGACACTGAAGCTTTCTTT few TRBJ1-1 TRBV5-1 TRBD1
CASSGGGARDTQYF TGTGCCAGCAGCGGCGGGGGGGCCAGAGATACGCAGTATTTT few TRBJ2-3 TRBV5-4 TRBD2
CASSSPDSGVYGYTF TGTGCCAGCAGTTCCCCAGACAGTGGCGTCTATGGCTACACCTTC . TRBJ1-2 TRBV6-6 .
CASSPGQGAGTDTQYF TGTGCCAGCTCACCCGGACAGGGGGCCGGCACAGATACGCAGTATTTT many TRBJ2-3 TRBV18 TRBD1
CASSQEGDSYNEQFF TGCGCCAGCAGCCAAGAGGGCGACTCCTACAATGAGCAGTTCTTC few TRBJ2-1 TRBV4-1 .
CASTYVGALDF TGTGCCAGCACCTACGTCGGAGCGCTGGACTTC . TRBJ2-7 TRBV6-5 .
CASSISPSGYNEQFF TGTGCCAGCAGCATTAGTCCCAGCGGATACAATGAGCAGTTCTTC . TRBJ2-1 TRBV11-3 .
CASSLTFGQGYNSPLHF TGCGCCAGCAGCTTGACGTTCGGACAGGGCTATAATTCACCCCTCCACTTT few TRBJ1-6 TRBV5-1 TRBD1
CASSPGTERGEKLFF TGCGCCAGCAGCCCCGGGACGGAACGGGGGGAAAAACTGTTTTTT few TRBJ1-4 TRBV5-1 .
CASSPGGGRDTQYF TGTGCCAGCAGTCCCGGCGGGGGGAGGGATACGCAGTATTTT . TRBJ2-3 TRBV6-5 TRBD2
CATKQGDVKEQYF TGTGCCACCAAACAGGGGGATGTGAAGGAGCAGTACTTC few TRBJ2-7 TRBV27 TRBD1
CDLTHRGQETQYF TGCGACCTAACTCACAGGGGCCAAGAGACCCAGTACTTC few TRBJ2-5 TRBV10-3 TRBD1
CSVAQNYGYTF TGCAGCGTTGCACAGAACTATGGCTACACCTTC many TRBJ1-2 TRBV29-1 .
CASRMTSGATTDTQYF TGTGCCAGCAGGATGACTAGCGGGGCTACGACAGATACGCAGTATTTT many TRBJ2-3 TRBV6-6 TRBD2
CATSGQGQETQYF TGTGCCACTTCCGGACAGGGCCAAGAGACCCAGTACTTC few TRBJ2-5 TRBV2 TRBD1
CASSVDRVNSDTQYF TGTGCCAGTAGTGTGGACAGGGTGAACTCAGATACGCAGTATTTT few TRBJ2-3 TRBV19 TRBD1
CASRVQGASNQPQHF TGTGCCAGCAGGGTACAGGGGGCGAGCAATCAGCCCCAGCATTTT . TRBJ1-5 TRBV27 TRBD1
CASSSGTGPTREQFF TGTGCCAGCAGCTCCGGGACAGGACCAACTCGGGAGCAGTTCTTC few TRBJ2-1 TRBV5-8 TRBD1
CASSDPSYEQYF TGTGCCAGCAGTGATCCTTCCTACGAGCAGTACTTC . TRBJ2-7 TRBV2 .
CASTRDRDNTEAFF TGTGCCAGCACCCGGGACAGGGATAACACTGAAGCTTTCTTT . TRBJ1-1 TRBV7-6 TRBD1
CASNRRDSADTQYF TGTGCCAGCAACAGAAGGGACAGCGCAGATACGCAGTATTTT few TRBJ2-3 TRBV7-2 TRBD1
CASRASGGLTDTQYF TGTGCCAGCAGGGCTAGCGGGGGGCTCACAGATACGCAGTATTTT . TRBJ2-3 TRBV9 TRBD2
CASSIGQVDYGYTF TGCGCCAGCAGCATCGGACAGGTGGACTATGGCTACACCTTC many TRBJ1-2 TRBV5-1 TRBD1
CASSSMSGEQYF TGTGCCAGCAGTTCCATGAGCGGCGAGCAGTACTTC . TRBJ2-7 TRBV6-5 .
CASSVSHGSKETQYF TGTGCCAGCAGCGTCTCACATGGGAGTAAAGAGACCCAGTACTTC many TRBJ2-5 TRBV9 .
CASNLRVAGELFF TGTGCCAGTAACCTTCGGGTCGCCGGGGAGCTGTTTTTT few TRBJ2-2 TRBV19 .
CASSPDRGAEKLFF TGTGCCAGCAGCCCCGACAGGGGTGCGGAAAAACTGTTTTTT . TRBJ1-4 TRBV7-2 TRBD1
CASSRGQGHSPLHF TGTGCCAGCAGTCGAGGACAGGGTCATTCACCCCTCCACTTT few TRBJ1-6 TRBV6-5 TRBD1
CASSSSQGASSGYTF TGTGCCAGCAGCTCTAGTCAGGGGGCTAGTTCTGGCTACACCTTC few TRBJ1-2 TRBV7-9 TRBD1
CASRELYTEAFF TGTGCCAGCAGGGAGCTCTACACTGAAGCTTTCTTT . TRBJ1-1 TRBV6-1 .
CASSLTGNTGELFF TGCGCCAGCAGCTTAACGGGAAACACCGGGGAGCTGTTTTTT few TRBJ2-2 TRBV5-1 .
CATSRDEQSMTAFF TGTGCCACCAGCAGAGATGAACAGTCCATGACGGCTTTCTTT few TRBJ1-1 TRBV15 .
CASRPQSTDTQYF TGCGCCAGCAGGCCCCAGAGCACAGATACGCAGTATTTT . TRBJ2-3 TRBV5-1 .
CASSGTRGTEAFF TGTGCCAGCAGCGGAACCAGGGGAACTGAAGCTTTCTTT many TRBJ1-1 TRBV9 .
CASSLQGYEQYF TGCGCCAGCAGCTTGCAGGGGTACGAGCAGTACTTC . TRBJ2-7 TRBV5-1 .
CASSRQGAYNEQFF TGTGCCAGTAGTCGACAGGGGGCCTACAATGAGCAGTTCTTC few TRBJ2-1 TRBV19 TRBD1
CASSWGQGAGGYTF TGTGCCAGCAGTTGGGGACAGGGGGCGGGAGGCTACACCTTC . TRBJ1-2 TRBV6-5 TRBD1
CASTLSGDTQYF TGTGCCAGCACCCTGTCCGGAGATACGCAGTATTTT . TRBJ2-3 TRBV25-1 .
CASSQLQGGRGYTF TGCGCCAGCAGCCAACTACAGGGCGGTAGGGGCTACACCTTC . TRBJ1-2 TRBV4-1 .
CASSIRQFSGYEQYF TGTGCCAGCAGCATCCGACAGTTTTCGGGCTACGAGCAGTACTTC few TRBJ2-7 TRBV21-1 .
CASSLKLAGAQETQYF TGCGCCAGCAGCTTAAAACTAGCGGGGGCCCAAGAGACCCAGTACTTC . TRBJ2-5 TRBV5-1 TRBD2
CASSTNPGTGELFF TGTGCCAGTAGTACTAACCCGGGGACCGGGGAGCTGTTTTTT . TRBJ2-2 TRBV19 .
CASSWGGTAFF TGCGCCAGCAGCTGGGGCGGAACGGCTTTCTTT few TRBJ1-1 TRBV5-1 .
CASSPGLENEQFF TGTGCCAGCTCACCAGGGCTCGAAAATGAGCAGTTCTTC few TRBJ2-1 TRBV18 .
CASSLGGSLSYGYTF TGTGCCAGCAGCTTGGGGGGCAGCCTCTCCTATGGCTACACCTTC . TRBJ1-2 TRBV5-4 .
CASSDSTGLAEQYF TGTGCCAGCAGTGACTCCACAGGGCTTGCCGAGCAGTACTTC few TRBJ2-7 TRBV6-6 .
CASGLQGFQPQHF TGTGCTAGTGGTTTACAGGGTTTCCAGCCCCAGCATTTT . TRBJ1-5 TRBV12-5 .
CASSQLRGGTQYF TGTGCCAGCAGCCAACTGAGGGGGGGTACGCAGTATTTT . TRBJ2-3 TRBV7-2 .
CASSYTGLGTGELFF TGTGCCAGCAGCTACACGGGGCTGGGGACAGGGGAGCTGTTTTTT few TRBJ2-2 TRBV11-3 .
CASSFSQGGGYTF TGCGCCAGCAGCTTCTCACAGGGTGGTGGCTACACCTTC few TRBJ1-2 TRBV5-1 .
CASSPQTAYGGYTF TGTGCCAGTAGTCCGCAGACAGCCTATGGTGGCTACACCTTC few TRBJ1-2 TRBV19 .
CASSLSTGGLGTDTQYF TGTGCCAGCAGCTTGAGTACAGGGGGCTTGGGGACAGATACGCAGTATTTT few TRBJ2-3 TRBV7-8 TRBD1
CATSEWGGSGNSPLHF TGTGCCACCAGCGAATGGGGGGGTTCGGGTAATTCACCCCTCCACTTT few TRBJ1-6 TRBV15 .
CASRPGTVTYEQYF TGCGCCAGCAGGCCCGGGACAGTGACCTACGAGCAGTACTTC . TRBJ2-7 TRBV5-1 TRBD1
CASSEVGLVKGDTQYF TGTGCCAGCAGTGAAGTCGGGCTAGTTAAGGGGGATACGCAGTATTTT few TRBJ2-3 TRBV2 .
CATSISGGGGNTIYF TGTGCCACCTCTATTTCAGGGGGTGGTGGAAACACCATATATTTT few TRBJ1-3 TRBV15 TRBD1
CASSAGGRATDTQYF TGTGCCAGCAGTGCTGGGGGGAGGGCCACAGATACGCAGTATTTT . TRBJ2-3 TRBV9 TRBD2